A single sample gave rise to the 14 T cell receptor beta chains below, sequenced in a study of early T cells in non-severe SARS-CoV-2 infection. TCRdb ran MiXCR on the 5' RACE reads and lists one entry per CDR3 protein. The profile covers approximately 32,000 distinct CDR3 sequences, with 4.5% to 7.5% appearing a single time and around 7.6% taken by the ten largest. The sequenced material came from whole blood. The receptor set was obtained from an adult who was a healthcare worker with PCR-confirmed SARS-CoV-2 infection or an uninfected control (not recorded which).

The CDR3 here is CSVDGGGPDTQYF. CDR3 in DNA: TGCAGCGTTGACGGGGGAGGGCCAGATACGCAGTATTTT. The chain has TRBV29-1 and TRBJ2-3; 7 nucleotides align to TRBD2. CDR1 is SQVTM and CDR2 is ANQGSEA in the germline V gene. The CDR3 runs 13 residues. J lost 4 bases, V lost 3 bases, and 4 bases had no gene match.

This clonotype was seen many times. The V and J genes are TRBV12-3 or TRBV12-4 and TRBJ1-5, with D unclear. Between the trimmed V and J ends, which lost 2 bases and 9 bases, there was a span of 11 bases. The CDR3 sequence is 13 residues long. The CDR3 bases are TGTGCCAGCAGTTTAAACAGCGAGGGGCCCCAGCATTTT. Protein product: CASSLNSEGPQHF.

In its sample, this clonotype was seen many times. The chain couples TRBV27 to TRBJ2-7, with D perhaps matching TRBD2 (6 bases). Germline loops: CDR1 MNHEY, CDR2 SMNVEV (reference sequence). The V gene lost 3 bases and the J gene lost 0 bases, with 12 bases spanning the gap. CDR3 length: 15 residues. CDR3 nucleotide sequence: TGTGCCAGCAGTTTTGGGGGGTCCCTCTCCTACGAGCAGTACTTC. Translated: CASSFGGSLSYEQYF.

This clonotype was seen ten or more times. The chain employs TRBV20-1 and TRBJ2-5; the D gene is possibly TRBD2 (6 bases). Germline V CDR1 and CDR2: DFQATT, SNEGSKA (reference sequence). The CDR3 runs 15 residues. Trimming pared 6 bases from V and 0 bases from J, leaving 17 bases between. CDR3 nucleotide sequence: TGCAGTGCGAACAGCTTCCGGGACTACCAAGAGACCCAGTACTTC. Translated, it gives CSANSFRDYQETQYF.

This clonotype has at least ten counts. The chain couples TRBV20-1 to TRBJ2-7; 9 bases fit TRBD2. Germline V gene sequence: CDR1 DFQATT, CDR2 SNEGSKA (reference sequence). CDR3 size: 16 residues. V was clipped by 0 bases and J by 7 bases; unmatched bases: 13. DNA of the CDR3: TGCAGTGCTAGAGATCGACGGGTAGCGGGAGTCGGAGAGCAGTACTTC. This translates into CSARDRRVAGVGEQYF.

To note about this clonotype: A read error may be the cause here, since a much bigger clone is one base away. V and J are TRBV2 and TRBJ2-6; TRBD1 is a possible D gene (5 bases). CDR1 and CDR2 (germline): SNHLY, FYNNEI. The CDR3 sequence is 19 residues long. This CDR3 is CASRHLKAGSESGANALTF. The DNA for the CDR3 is TGTGCCAGCAGGCACCTGAAGGCTGGTTCGGAGTCTGGGGCCAACGCCCTGACTTTC. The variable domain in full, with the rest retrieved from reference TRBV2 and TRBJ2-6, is EPEVTQTPSHQVTQMGQEVILRCVPISNHLYFYWYRQILGQKVEFLVSFYNNEISEKSEIFDDQFSVERPDGSNFTLKIRSTKLEDSAMYFCASRHLKAGSESGANALTFGAGSRLTVL.

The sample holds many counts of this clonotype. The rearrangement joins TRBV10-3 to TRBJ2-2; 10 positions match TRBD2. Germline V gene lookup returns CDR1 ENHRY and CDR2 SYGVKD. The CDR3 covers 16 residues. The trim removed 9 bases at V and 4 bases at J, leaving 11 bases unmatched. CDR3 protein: CAISPAGLAVTGELFF. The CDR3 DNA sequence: TGTGCCATTTCCCCGGCCGGACTAGCGGTCACCGGGGAGCTGTTTTTT.

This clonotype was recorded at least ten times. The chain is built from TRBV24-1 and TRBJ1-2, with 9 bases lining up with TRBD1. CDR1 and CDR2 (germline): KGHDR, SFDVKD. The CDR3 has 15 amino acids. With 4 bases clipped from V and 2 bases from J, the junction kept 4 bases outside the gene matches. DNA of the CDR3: TGTGCCACCAGTGAGGAGGGACAGGGCAACTATGGCTACACCTTC. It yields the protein CATSEEGQGNYGYTF.

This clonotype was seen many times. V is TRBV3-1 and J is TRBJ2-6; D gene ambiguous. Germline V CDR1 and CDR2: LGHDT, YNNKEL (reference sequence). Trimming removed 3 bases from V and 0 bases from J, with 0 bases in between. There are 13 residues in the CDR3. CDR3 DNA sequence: TGTGCCAGCAGCCACTCTGGGGCCAACGTCCTGACTTTC. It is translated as CASSHSGANVLTF.

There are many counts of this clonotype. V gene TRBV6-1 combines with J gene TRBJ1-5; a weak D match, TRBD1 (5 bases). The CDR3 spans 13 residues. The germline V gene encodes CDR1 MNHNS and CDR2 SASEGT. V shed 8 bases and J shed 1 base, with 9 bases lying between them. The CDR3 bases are TGTGCCAGCTGGAGACAGAGCAATCAGCCCCAGCATTTT. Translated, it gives CASWRQSNQPQHF.

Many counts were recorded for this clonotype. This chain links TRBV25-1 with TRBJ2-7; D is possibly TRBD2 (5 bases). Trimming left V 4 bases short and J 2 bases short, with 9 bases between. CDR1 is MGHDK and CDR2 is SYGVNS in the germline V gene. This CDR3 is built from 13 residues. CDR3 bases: TGTGCCAGCAGTGGAGGGTTCCCCTACGAGCAGTACTTC. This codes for CASSGGFPYEQYF.

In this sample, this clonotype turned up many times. The CDR3 spells CASSLGGQSQETQYF. The DNA for the CDR3 is TGTGCCAGCAGCTTAGGAGGACAGAGCCAAGAGACCCAGTACTTC. The J gene is TRBJ2-5, the V gene TRBV7-9, with D tentatively TRBD1 (6 bases). V was shortened by 1 base and J by 1 base, with 10 bases between the two germline ends. Germline lookup yields CDR1 SEHNR and CDR2 FQNEAQ (reference sequence). CDR3 length: 15 amino acids.

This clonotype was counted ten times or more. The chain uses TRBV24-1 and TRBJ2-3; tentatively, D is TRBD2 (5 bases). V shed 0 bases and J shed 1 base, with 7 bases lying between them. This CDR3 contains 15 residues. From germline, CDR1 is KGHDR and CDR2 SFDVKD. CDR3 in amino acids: CATSDLSGGTDTQYF. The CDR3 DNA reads TGTGCCACCAGTGATTTGAGCGGCGGCACAGATACGCAGTATTTT.

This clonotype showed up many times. The CDR3 region has the DNA TGCAGTGCCCTACGGGGTGCTGAAAAACTGTTTTTT. This codes for CSALRGAEKLFF. The chain recombines TRBV20-1 with TRBJ1-4; D gene ambiguous. The CDR3 extends over 12 amino acids. The ends were cut back, 6 bases at V and 7 bases at J, with 12 bases in the middle. The germline V gene encodes CDR1 DFQATT and CDR2 SNEGSKA (reference sequence).